This note documents a single T cell receptor (beta chain) sequence. For TCRbeta, the library was prepared with unique molecular identifiers. TCRdb reanalysed the PCR reads using MiXCR and keeps one entry per CDR3 protein. The profile shows over 300,000 distinct CDR3 sequences, approximately 10% of them singletons. CDR3 length: 17 amino acids. In germline, CDR1 is SGHTA, CDR2 FQGNSA. V lost 4 bases to trimming and J lost 7 bases; unmatched junction nucleotides: 12. This record comes from a study of T-cell reconstitution after alpha-beta-depleted transplantation in children. The sequence was obtained from a human donor who donated a stem cell graft to a child with acute lymphoblastic leukemia. This chain connects TRBV7-2 to TRBJ2-1, with 11 bases lining up with TRBD2. The source was PBMCs from the stem cell graft donor, collected from the stem cell graft. Here the CDR3 DNA reads TGTGCCAGCAGCTCAGGACTAGCGGGTGACCTTTCTAATGAGCAGTTCTTC. The encoded protein is CASSSGLAGDLSNEQFF.